This TCR beta chain comes out of a study of T-cell memory formation after mild COVID-19. Study at large: Clusters were largely donor specific.

The V end lost 3 bases, the J end lost 0 bases, and 15 bases lay between the germline ends. The CDR3 contains 16 residues. The germline V gene has CDR1 MGHRA and CDR2 YSYEKL. This clonotype was observed a handful of times. Its cognate antigen is unknown. TCRdb itself ran the 5' RACE reads through MiXCR, one entry per CDR3 protein. The table lists some 280,000 distinct CDR3 sequences, roughly 15% of them singletons, with approximately 23% in the top ten. Study outcomes and limitations: Pre-infection memory showed some responding clones, and this suggested that cross-reactive memory joined. Contracting clones, day 15 to 85, had balanced CD4/CD8, and later expanders favored CD4+.

The TCR comes from a man aged 18 to 29 who had mild COVID-19 (a few samples of this study predate the infection). Cell type and time point are not known. Input material: PBMCs or a T cell subset sorted from them (not recorded which). V is TRBV4-1 and J is TRBJ2-7; D is perhaps TRBD1 (6 bases). CDR3 loop: CASSQRDNTLSYEQYF. CDR3 in DNA: TGCGCCAGCAGCCAGAGGGACAACACCCTCTCCTACGAGCAGTACTTC.